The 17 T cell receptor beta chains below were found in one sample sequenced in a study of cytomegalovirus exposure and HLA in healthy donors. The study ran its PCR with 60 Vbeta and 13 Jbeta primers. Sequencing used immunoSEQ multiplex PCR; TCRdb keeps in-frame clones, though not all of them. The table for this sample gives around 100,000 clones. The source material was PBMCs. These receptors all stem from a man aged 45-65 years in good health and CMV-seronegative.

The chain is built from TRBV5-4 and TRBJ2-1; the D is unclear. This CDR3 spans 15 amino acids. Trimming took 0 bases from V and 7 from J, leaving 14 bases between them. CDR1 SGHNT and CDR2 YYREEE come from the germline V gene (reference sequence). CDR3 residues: CASSLDGSVGNEQFF. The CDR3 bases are TGTGCCAGCAGCTTGGACGGGTCGGTCGGGAATGAGCAGTTCTTC.

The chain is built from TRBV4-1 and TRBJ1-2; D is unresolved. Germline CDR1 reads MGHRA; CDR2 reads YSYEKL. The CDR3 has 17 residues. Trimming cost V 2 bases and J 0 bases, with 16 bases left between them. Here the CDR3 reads CASSQILGSNSNYGYTF. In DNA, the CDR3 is TGCGCCAGCAGCCAAATCCTAGGGAGTAATTCTAACTATGGCTACACCTTC.

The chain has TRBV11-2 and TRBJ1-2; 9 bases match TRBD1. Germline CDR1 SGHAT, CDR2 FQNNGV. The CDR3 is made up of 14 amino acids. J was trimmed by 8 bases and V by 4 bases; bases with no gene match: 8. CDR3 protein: CASSYPGTGKGYTF. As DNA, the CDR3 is TGTGCCAGCAGCTATCCCGGGACAGGGAAGGGCTACACCTTC. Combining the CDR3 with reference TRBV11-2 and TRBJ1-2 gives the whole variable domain EAGVAQSPRYKIIEKRQSVAFWCNPISGHATLYWYQQILGQGPKLLIQFQNNGVVDDSQLPKDRFSAERLKGVDSTLKIQPAKLEDSAVYLCASSYPGTGKGYTFGSGTRLTVV.

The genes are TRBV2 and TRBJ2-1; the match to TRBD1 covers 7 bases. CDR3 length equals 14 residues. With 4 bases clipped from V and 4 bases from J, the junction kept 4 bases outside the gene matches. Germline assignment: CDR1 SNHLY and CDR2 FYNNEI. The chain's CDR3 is CASSVLQGYNEQFF. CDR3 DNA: TGTGCCAGCAGTGTTTTACAGGGGTACAATGAGCAGTTCTTC.

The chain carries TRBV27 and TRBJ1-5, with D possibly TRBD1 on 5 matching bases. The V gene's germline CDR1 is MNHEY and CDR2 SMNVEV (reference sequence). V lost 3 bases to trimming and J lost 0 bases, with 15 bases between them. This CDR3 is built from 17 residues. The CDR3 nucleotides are TGTGCCAGCAGTTTGGTTTGGACACCGACTAGCAATCAGCCCCAGCATTTT. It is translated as CASSLVWTPTSNQPQHF.

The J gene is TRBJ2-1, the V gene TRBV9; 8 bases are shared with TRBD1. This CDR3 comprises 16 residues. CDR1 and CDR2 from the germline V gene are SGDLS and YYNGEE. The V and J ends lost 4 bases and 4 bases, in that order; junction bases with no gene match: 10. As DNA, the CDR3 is TGTGCCAGCAGCTTTGGACAGGGAGTAGGGTACAATGAGCAGTTCTTC. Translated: CASSFGQGVGYNEQFF.

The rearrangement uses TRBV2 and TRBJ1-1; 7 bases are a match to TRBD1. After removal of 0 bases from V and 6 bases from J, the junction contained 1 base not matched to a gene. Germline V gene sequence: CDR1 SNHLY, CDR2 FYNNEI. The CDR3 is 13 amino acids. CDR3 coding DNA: TGTGCCAGCAGTGAAGCTGGGACAGCTGAAGCTTTCTTT. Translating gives CASSEAGTAEAFF. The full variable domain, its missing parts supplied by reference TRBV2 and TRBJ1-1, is EPEVTQTPSHQVTQMGQEVILRCVPISNHLYFYWYRQILGQKVEFLVSFYNNEISEKSEIFDDQFSVERPDGSNFTLKIRSTKLEDSAMYFCASSEAGTAEAFFGQGTRLTVV.

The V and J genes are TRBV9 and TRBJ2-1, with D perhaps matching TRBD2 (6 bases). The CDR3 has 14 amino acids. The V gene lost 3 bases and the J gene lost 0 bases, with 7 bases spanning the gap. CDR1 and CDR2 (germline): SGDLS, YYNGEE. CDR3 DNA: TGTGCCAGCAGCGCCGGGAGCTCCTACAATGAGCAGTTCTTC. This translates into CASSAGSSYNEQFF.

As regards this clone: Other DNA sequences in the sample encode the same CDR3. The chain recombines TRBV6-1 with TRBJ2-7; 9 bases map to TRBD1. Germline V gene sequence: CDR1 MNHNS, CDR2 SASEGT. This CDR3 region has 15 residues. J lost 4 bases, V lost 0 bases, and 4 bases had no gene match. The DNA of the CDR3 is TGTGCCAGCAGTGAAGCCCCGGGACAGGGTTACGAGCAGTACTTC. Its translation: CASSEAPGQGYEQYF.

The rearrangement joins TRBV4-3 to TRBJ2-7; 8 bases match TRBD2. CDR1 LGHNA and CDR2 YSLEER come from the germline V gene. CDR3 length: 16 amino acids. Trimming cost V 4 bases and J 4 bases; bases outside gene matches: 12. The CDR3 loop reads CASSPSIGTRIYEQYF. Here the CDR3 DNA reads TGCGCCAGCAGCCCAAGCATAGGGACTAGGATTTACGAGCAGTACTTC.

The CDR3 reads CASSPRTGYSNQPQHF. The CDR3 bases are TGTGCCAGTAGTCCCAGGACAGGATATAGCAATCAGCCCCAGCATTTT. This chain connects TRBV19 to TRBJ1-5; TRBD1 matches at 7 bases. CDR1 is LNHDA and CDR2 is SQIVND in the germline V gene (reference sequence). The J segment lost 0 bases and the V segment lost 5 bases, leaving 7 bases of the junction unmatched. CDR3 length equals 16 residues.

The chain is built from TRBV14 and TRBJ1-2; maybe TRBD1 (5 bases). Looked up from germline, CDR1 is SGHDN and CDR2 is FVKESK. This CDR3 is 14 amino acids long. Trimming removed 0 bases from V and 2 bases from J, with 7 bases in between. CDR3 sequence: CASSQESGNYGYTF. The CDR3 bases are TGTGCCAGCAGCCAAGAATCAGGGAACTATGGCTACACCTTC. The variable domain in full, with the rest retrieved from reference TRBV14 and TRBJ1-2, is EAGVTQFPSHSVIEKGQTVTLRCDPISGHDNLYWYRRVMGKEIKFLLHFVKESKQDESGMPNNRFLAERTGGTYSTLKVQPAELEDSGVYFCASSQESGNYGYTFGSGTRLTVV.

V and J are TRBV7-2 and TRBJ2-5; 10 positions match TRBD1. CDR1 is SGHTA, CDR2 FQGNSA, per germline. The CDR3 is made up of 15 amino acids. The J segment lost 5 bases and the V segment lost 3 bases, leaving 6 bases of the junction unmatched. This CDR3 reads CASSFDRGLGETQYF. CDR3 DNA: TGTGCCAGCAGCTTTGACAGGGGGCTGGGGGAGACCCAGTACTTC.

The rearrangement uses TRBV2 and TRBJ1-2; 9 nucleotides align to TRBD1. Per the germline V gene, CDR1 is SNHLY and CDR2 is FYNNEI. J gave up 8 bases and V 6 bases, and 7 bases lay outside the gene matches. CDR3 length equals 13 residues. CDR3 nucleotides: TGTGCCAGCAGAAGGGGGGACAGGGAAGGCTACACCTTC. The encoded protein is CASRRGDREGYTF. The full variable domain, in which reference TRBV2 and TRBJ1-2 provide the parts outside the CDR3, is EPEVTQTPSHQVTQMGQEVILRCVPISNHLYFYWYRQILGQKVEFLVSFYNNEISEKSEIFDDQFSVERPDGSNFTLKIRSTKLEDSAMYFCASRRGDREGYTFGSGTRLTVV.

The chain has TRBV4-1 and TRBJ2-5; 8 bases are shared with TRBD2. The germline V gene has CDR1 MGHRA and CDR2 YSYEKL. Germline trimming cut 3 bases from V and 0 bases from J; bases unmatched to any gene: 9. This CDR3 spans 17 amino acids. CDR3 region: CASSQALRGGYQETQYF. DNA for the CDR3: TGCGCCAGCAGCCAGGCGCTTCGGGGGGGGTACCAAGAGACCCAGTACTTC.

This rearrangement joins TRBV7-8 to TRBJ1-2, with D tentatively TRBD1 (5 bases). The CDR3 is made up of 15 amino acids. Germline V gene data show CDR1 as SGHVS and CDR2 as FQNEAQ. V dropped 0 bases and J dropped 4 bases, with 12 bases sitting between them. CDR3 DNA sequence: TGTGCCAGCAGCTTAGCTCTGGGGGGGGGCTATGGCTACACCTTC. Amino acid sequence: CASSLALGGGYGYTF. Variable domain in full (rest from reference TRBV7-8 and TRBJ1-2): GAGVSQSPRYKVAKRGQDVALRCDPISGHVSLFWYQQALGQGPEFLTYFQNEAQLDKSGLPSDRFFAERPEGSVSTLKIQRTQQEDSAVYLCASSLALGGGYGYTFGSGTRLTVV.

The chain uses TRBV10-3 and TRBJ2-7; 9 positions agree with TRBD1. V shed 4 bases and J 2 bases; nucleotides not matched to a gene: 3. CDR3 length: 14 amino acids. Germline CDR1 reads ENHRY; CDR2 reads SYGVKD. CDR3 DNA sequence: TGTGCCATCAGTGTGACAGGGGGGGCCTACGAGCAGTACTTC. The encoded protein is CAISVTGGAYEQYF.